This TCR beta chain was captured by sequencing in a study of blood T cell repertoires in COVID-19. Using immunoSEQ multiplex PCR, the repertoire was profiled, and TCRdb retains in-frame clones only, with some absent. The sample consists of around 230,000 clones, roughly four fifths of them appearing once. After removal of 2 bases from V and 7 bases from J, the junction contained 4 bases not matched to a gene. The germline gives CDR1 SNHLY, CDR2 FYNNEI. The CDR3 length is 14 residues. The sequence was collected from a man aged 35-49 years who had recovered from COVID-19. This chain connects TRBV2 to TRBJ2-4; 8 bases map to TRBD2. Sequenced material: PBMCs or T cells enriched from blood (not recorded which). CDR3 residues: CASSERGRPNIQYF. The CDR3 coding sequence is TGTGCCAGCAGTGAACGCGGGAGGCCGAACATTCAGTACTTC.